This T cell receptor (beta chain) was profiled in a study of early T cells in non-severe SARS-CoV-2 infection. As for the study in general: Chains from this unsorted whole-blood bulk RNA could not be paired. General study results and limits: Missing private and CD4 specificities, VDJdb matching favored anti-spike CD8 responses.

This clonotype came up many times. What it binds is not known. Unique molecular identifiers tagged individual cDNA molecules. TCRdb itself ran the 5' RACE reads through MiXCR, one entry per CDR3 protein. The sample contains 25,000 to 30,000 distinct CDR3 sequences, 9% to 10% of which appear only once. The sample taken for sequencing was whole blood. This receptor was obtained from an adult who was a healthcare worker with PCR-confirmed SARS-CoV-2 infection or an uninfected control (not recorded which).

The CDR3 reads CASSYTISLRTYNEQFF. DNA of the CDR3: TGTGCCAGCAGTTACACGATCTCGCTTCGCACCTACAATGAGCAGTTCTTC. The chain has TRBV6-5 and TRBJ2-1; no clear D. The CDR3 consists of 17 residues. CDR1 and CDR2 from the germline V gene are MNHEY and SVGAGI. V lost 2 bases to trimming and J lost 2 bases, with 16 bases between them.